Sequencing of this TCR beta chain was carried out in a study of blood T cell repertoires in COVID-19. Overall study context: Researchers got acute and convalescent COVID-19 samples from the United States, Italy and Spain.

The germline V and J ends were trimmed by 7 bases and 7 bases, with 13 bases remaining between them. This CDR3 has 12 amino acids. CDR1 and CDR2 (germline): MNHEY, SVGAGI. In the original workflow: Amplified reference gene primers provided the basis for estimating nucleated cell counts. Clones were sequenced by immunoSEQ multiplex PCR, and TCRdb holds only the in-frame ones, with some missing. V and J calls and clone size are given by that table; D and trimming were obtained from the DNA. The sample comprises about 360,000 clones, 70% to 85% of which are singletons, and roughly 1.2% rests with the top ten.

The material sequenced was peripheral blood. The receptor's source is a human donor with acute or convalescent COVID-19. The donor label of this sample is uncertain. The genes are TRBV6-5 and TRBJ1-2; D might be TRBD1 (6 bases). CDR3 coding DNA: TGTGCCAGCACCAGGGGCTGGGTTGGCTACACCTTC. Amino acid sequence: CASTRGWVGYTF.